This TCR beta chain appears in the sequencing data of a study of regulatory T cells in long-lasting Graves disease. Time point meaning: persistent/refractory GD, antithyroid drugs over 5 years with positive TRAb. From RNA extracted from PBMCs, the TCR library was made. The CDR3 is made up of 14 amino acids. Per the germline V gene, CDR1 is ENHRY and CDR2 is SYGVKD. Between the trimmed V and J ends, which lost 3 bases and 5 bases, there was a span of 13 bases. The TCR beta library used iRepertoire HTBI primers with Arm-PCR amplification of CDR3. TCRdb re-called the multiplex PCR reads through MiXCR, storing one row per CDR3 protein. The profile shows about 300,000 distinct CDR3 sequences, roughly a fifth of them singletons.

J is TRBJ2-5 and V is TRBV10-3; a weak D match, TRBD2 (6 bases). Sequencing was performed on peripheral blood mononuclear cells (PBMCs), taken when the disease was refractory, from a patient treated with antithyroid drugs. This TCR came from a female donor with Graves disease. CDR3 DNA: TGTGCCATCAGTGAAGTCGGGAGAATGGAGACCCAGTACTTC. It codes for CAISEVGRMETQYF.